Following are 7 T cell receptor beta chains from one sample sequenced in a study of T cells in women clearing cervical HPV infection. Some clones are missing from TCRdb's copy, which holds only in-frame ones; the method was immunoSEQ multiplex PCR. The table for this sample gives some 46,000 clones. Sequencing input: blood buffy coat. Source of these receptors: a woman aged 18-70 years with a cervical HPV16 infection that either progressed to CIN3+ or cleared (not recorded which).

A word on this clone: The read falls 3 residues short of the CDR3 end, and the missing part is taken from the germline J gene. The chain is built from TRBV29-1 and TRBJ2-7; 10 nucleotides line up with TRBD1. This CDR3 is 13 amino acids long. Germline V lookup: CDR1 SQVTM, CDR2 ANQGSEA. J lost 3 bases, V lost 6 bases, and 5 bases had no gene match. CDR3 region: CSVLRDRGYEQYF. CDR3 bases read: TGCAGCGTACTCCGGGACAGGGGCTACGAG.

Details on this clone: Read coverage stops 3 residues before the CDR3 terminus; the germline J gene supplies the remainder. The chain uses TRBV7-6 and TRBJ2-1, with 8 bases identical to TRBD1. With V trimmed by 5 bases and J by 9 bases, 9 bases remained unmatched. Germline assignment: CDR1 SGHVS and CDR2 FNYEAQ. The CDR3 extends over 14 amino acids. The sequenced part of the CDR3 DNA is TGTGCCAGCAGCAAAAGCAGGGGGCATCCTGAG. Protein sequence: CASSKSRGHPE. The full CDR3 reads CASSKSRGHPEQFF.

In the case of this clone: The CDR3 end lies 3 residues beyond the end of the read and is filled in from the germline J gene. The genes are TRBV7-3 and TRBJ2-1; 12 bases map to TRBD2. The length of the CDR3 is 15 residues. From germline, CDR1 is SGHTA and CDR2 FQGTGA. V lost 5 bases to trimming and J lost 6 bases; unmatched junction nucleotides: 5. CDR3 residues: CASSLAGGPINEQFF. Partial CDR3 DNA: TGTGCCAGCAGCCTAGCGGGAGGGCCGATCAATGAG.

About this clone: The read ends 3 residues early relative to the CDR3; the germline J gene fills the gap. This chain links TRBV4-1 with TRBJ2-1; 9 bases match TRBD2. The CDR3 spans 14 residues. Germline values: CDR1 MGHRA, CDR2 YSYEKL. V was clipped by 7 bases and J by 3 bases; unmatched bases: 4. Partial CDR3 DNA: TGCGCCAGCACCAGAGCGGGGGGCTACAATGAG. This translates into CASTRAGGYNE. The whole CDR3 reads CASTRAGGYNEQFF.

The CDR3 DNA, read in part, is TGTGCCAGTAGTGCCGGGGGACAGCCC. Translated, it gives CASSAGGQP. Given in full, the CDR3 is CASSAGGQPQHF. This sequence joins TRBV19 and TRBJ1-5, with D possibly TRBD1 on 5 matching bases. The read finishes 3 residues shy of the CDR3 end, and the germline J gene is used to complete it. The CDR3 has 12 residues. Deletions cut 5 bases from V and 7 bases from J, with 9 bases between. Germline lookup yields CDR1 LNHDA and CDR2 SQIVND (reference sequence).

For this clone: The sequenced fragment ends 3 residues before the CDR3 boundary, so the rest is inferred from the germline J gene. The genes are TRBV19 and TRBJ1-1, with a weak D call TRBD1 (6 bases). Germline V CDR1 and CDR2: LNHDA, SQIVND (reference sequence). With 5 bases removed from V and 2 bases from J, the gap between germline ends came to 12 bases. This CDR3 comprises 14 residues. The CDR3 here is CASSQQGINTEAFF. CDR3 bases read: TGTGCCAGTAGTCAACAGGGCATAAACACTGAA.

Comments on this clone: With the read ending 3 residues before the CDR3 end, the germline J gene is used to fill in that end. The V and J genes are TRBV11-2 and TRBJ2-1; D is possibly TRBD1 (5 bases). Germline assignment: CDR1 SGHAT and CDR2 FQNNGV. CDR3 length equals 14 residues. The V end was cut by 2 bases, the J end by 3 bases, with 8 bases between. This CDR3 is CASSLLGRYNEQFF. CDR3 bases read: TGTGCCAGCAGCTTACTGGGGCGCTACAATGAG.